This T cell receptor (beta chain) stems from a study of cytomegalovirus exposure and HLA in healthy donors. 13 Jbeta primers and 60 Vbeta primers were used for the PCR. The repertoire was sequenced with immunoSEQ multiplex PCR; TCRdb's copy has only in-frame clones and lacks some. The repertoire holds 80,000 to 100,000 clones, approximately 71% seen once, with more than 15% in the top ten. On this clone: Its specificity is unknown.

General observations from the study: No immune exposure information besides CMV serostatus was available. The authors listed some 150 TCR beta chains as cytomegalovirus-associated.

Sample: PBMCs. The origin of this receptor is a woman aged 18-29 years in good health and CMV-seropositive.

CDR3 in DNA: TGTGCCAGCAACACCTATACAGGGCCGGGGAGAGCCGAGCAGTACTTC. As protein: CASNTYTGPGRAEQYF. The chain recombines TRBV27 with TRBJ2-7; D possibly corresponds to TRBD1 (6 bases). Germline V lookup: CDR1 MNHEY, CDR2 SMNVEV (reference sequence). Between the trimmed V and J ends, which lost 7 bases and 6 bases, there was a span of 25 bases. CDR3 length: 16 amino acids.